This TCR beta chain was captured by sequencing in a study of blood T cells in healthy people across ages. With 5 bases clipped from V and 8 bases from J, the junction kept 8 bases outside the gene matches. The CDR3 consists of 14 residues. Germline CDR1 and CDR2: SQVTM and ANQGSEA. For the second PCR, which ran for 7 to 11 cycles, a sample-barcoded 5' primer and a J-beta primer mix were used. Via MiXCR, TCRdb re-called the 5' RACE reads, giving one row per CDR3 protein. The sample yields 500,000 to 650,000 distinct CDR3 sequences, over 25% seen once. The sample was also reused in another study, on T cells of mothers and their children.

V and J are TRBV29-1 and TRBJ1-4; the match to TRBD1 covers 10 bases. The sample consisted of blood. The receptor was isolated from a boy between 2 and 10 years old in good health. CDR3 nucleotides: TGCAGCGTTCGGACCGGGACAGGGGTCGAAAAACTGTTTTTT. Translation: CSVRTGTGVEKLFF.